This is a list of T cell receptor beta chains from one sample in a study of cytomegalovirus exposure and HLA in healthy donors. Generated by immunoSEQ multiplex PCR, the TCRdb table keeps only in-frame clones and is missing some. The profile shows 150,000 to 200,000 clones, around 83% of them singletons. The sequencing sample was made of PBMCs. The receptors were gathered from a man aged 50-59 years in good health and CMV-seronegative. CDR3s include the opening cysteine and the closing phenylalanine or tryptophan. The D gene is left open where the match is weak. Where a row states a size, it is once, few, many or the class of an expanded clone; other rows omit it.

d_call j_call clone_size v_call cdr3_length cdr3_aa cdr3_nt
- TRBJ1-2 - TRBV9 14 CASRGDSKGYGYTF TGTGCCAGCAGGGGGGACTCAAAGGGATATGGCTACACCTTC
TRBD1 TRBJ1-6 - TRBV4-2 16 CASSRPGQGANSPLHF TGTGCCAGCAGCCGACCAGGACAGGGGGCTAATTCACCCCTCCACTTT
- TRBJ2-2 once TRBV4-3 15 CASSQVQGNTGELFF TGCGCCAGCAGCCAAGTTCAGGGGAACACCGGGGAGCTGTTTTTT
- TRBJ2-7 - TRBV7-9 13 CASSLTGVNEQYF TGTGCCAGCAGCTTAACGGGGGTCAACGAGCAGTACTTC
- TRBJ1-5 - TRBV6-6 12 CASRESNQPQHF TGTGCCAGCAGGGAGAGCAATCAGCCCCAGCATTTT
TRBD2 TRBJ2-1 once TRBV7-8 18 CASSPSPGTSVPYNEQFF TGTGCCAGCAGCCCCTCGCCAGGGACTAGCGTTCCGTACAATGAGCAGTTCTTC
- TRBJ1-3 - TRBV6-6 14 CASSRRGSGNTIYF TGTGCCAGCAGCCGCCGGGGCTCTGGAAACACCATATATTTT
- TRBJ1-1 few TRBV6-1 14 CASRVQGRGTEAFF TGTGCCAGCAGGGTACAGGGAAGGGGTACTGAAGCTTTCTTT
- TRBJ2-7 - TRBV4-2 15 CASSPSGLGRGEQYF TGTGCCAGCAGCCCGTCGGGACTCGGCCGTGGCGAGCAGTACTTC
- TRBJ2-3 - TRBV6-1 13 CASDGLVRDTQYF TGTGCCAGCGATGGACTTGTCCGGGATACGCAGTATTTT
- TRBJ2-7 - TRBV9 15 CASSVAGGASYEQYF TGTGCCAGCAGCGTAGCTGGGGGGGCTTCCTACGAGCAGTACTTC
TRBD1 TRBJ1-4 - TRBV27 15 CASSLATGASEKLFF TGTGCCAGCAGTTTAGCTACAGGGGCATCCGAAAAACTGTTTTTT
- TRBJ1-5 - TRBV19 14 CATRIRGLGQPQHF TGTGCCACCCGGATCCGGGGACTAGGACAGCCCCAGCATTTT
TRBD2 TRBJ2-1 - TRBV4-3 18 CASSQDGRGTSGNSEQFF TGCGCCAGCAGCCAAGATGGAAGAGGGACTAGCGGGAATAGCGAGCAGTTCTTC
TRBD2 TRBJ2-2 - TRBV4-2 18 CASSQDPALADNTGELFF TGTGCCAGCAGCCAAGATCCGGCACTAGCGGATAACACCGGGGAGCTGTTTTTT
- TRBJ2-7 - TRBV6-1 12 CASSDPGREQYF TGTGCCAGCAGTGATCCCGGGAGAGAGCAGTACTTC
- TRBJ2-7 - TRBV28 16 CASSLSSAPSSYEQYF TGTGCCAGCAGTTTGTCAAGCGCTCCTAGCTCCTACGAGCAGTACTTC
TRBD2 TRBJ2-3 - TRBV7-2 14 CASSPGTRTDTQYF TGTGCCAGCAGCCCAGGGACTAGAACAGATACGCAGTATTTT
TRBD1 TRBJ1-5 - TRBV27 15 CASSPGTGSNQPQHF TGTGCCAGCAGTCCCGGGACAGGGAGCAATCAGCCCCAGCATTTT
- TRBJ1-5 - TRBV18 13 CASSRGGNQPQHF TGTGCCAGCTCAAGGGGTGGCAATCAGCCCCAGCATTTT
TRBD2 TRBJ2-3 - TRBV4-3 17 CASSQDGAGGPTDTQYF TGCGCCAGCAGCCAAGATGGAGCGGGGGGGCCCACAGATACGCAGTATTTT
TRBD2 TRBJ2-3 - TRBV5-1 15 CASRQAGGPTDTQYF TGCGCCAGTAGACAAGCGGGAGGGCCCACAGATACGCAGTATTTT
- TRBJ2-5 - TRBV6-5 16 CASSYSVRDSEETQYF TGTGCCAGCAGTTACTCAGTGCGGGATTCGGAAGAGACCCAGTACTTC
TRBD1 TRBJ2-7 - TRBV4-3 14 CASSQGDRDYEQYF TGCGCCAGCAGCCAAGGGGACAGGGACTACGAGCAGTACTTC
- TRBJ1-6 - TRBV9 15 CASSPGQGQNSPLHF TGTGCCAGCAGCCCCGGCCAGGGTCAAAATTCACCCCTCCACTTT
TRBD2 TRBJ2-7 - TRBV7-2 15 CASRAGWGGTYEQYF TGTGCCAGCAGAGCAGGGTGGGGGGGGACCTACGAGCAGTACTTC
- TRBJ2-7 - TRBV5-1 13 CASSLPAGDEQYF TGCGCCAGCAGCTTGCCGGCAGGGGACGAGCAGTACTTC
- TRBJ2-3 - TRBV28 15 CATTSGTSSTDTQYF TGTGCCACTACCTCCGGGACTTCCAGCACAGATACGCAGTATTTT
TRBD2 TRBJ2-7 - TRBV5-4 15 CASGRRLAASYEQYF TGTGCCAGCGGTCGGCGGCTAGCGGCCTCCTACGAGCAGTACTTC
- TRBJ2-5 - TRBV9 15 CASSGGQGRQETQYF TGTGCCAGCAGCGGGGGACAAGGCAGGCAAGAGACCCAGTACTTC
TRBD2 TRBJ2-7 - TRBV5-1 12 CASSREGREQYF TGCGCCAGCTCCAGGGAGGGACGCGAGCAGTACTTC
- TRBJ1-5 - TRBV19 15 CASSTTGRKNQPQHF TGTGCCAGTAGTACCACAGGGAGAAAGAATCAGCCCCAGCATTTT
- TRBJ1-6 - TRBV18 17 CASSPPSRSSYNSPLHF TGTGCCAGCTCACCACCCTCTCGGAGCTCCTATAATTCACCCCTCCACTTT
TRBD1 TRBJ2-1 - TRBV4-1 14 CASTGAWTGNEQFF TGCGCCAGTACAGGGGCTTGGACCGGCAATGAGCAGTTCTTC
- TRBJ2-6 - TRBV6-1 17 CASSEPYRVSGANVLTF TGTGCCAGCAGTGAACCCTACAGGGTCTCTGGGGCCAACGTCCTGACTTTC